Presented here are 25 T cell receptor beta chains from one specimen sequenced in a study of OX40 agonist ivuxolimab in advanced cancers. Clones were read by immunoSEQ multiplex PCR, and TCRdb kept only the in-frame ones, dropping some. The table shows more than 35,000 clones, with approximately 88% occurring only once. Sample: CD4+ or CD8+ T cells sorted from blood, taken in a trial of the OX40 agonist ivuxolimab. All receptors derive from an adult with an advanced solid tumor such as melanoma, head and neck, liver or kidney cancer.

The rearrangement links TRBV7-3 to TRBJ2-6; a possible D gene is TRBD2 (5 bases). Per the germline V gene, CDR1 is SGHTA and CDR2 is FQGTGA. Trimming cost V 4 bases and J 1 base, with 17 bases left between them. This CDR3 has 18 residues. CDR3 loop: CASSSDFRGLSGANVLTF. The CDR3 bases are TGTGCCAGCAGCTCGGACTTTCGGGGATTGTCTGGGGCCAACGTCCTGACTTTC.

As DNA, the CDR3 is TGCGCCAGCAGCCACGGGCCCACTAGCTCCTACGAGCAGTACTTC. Protein sequence: CASSHGPTSSYEQYF. The rearrangement uses TRBV4-1 and TRBJ2-7; maybe TRBD2 (5 bases). V was trimmed by 3 bases and J by 0 bases, leaving 12 bases between them. Germline values: CDR1 MGHRA, CDR2 YSYEKL. This CDR3 is 15 amino acids long.

The V and J genes are TRBV11-3 and TRBJ2-7, with 7 bases lining up with TRBD2. Germline CDR1 and CDR2: SGHNT and YENEEA. With V trimmed by 1 base and J by 1 base, 7 bases remained unmatched. The CDR3 has 16 residues. CDR3 protein: CASSLGWGGGSYEQYF. In DNA form, the CDR3 reads TGTGCCAGCAGCTTAGGATGGGGGGGAGGGTCCTACGAGCAGTACTTC.

The gene calls are TRBV11-3 and TRBJ2-5; D might be TRBD1 (5 bases). The V and J ends lost 5 bases and 4 bases respectively, with 11 bases between them. Germline values: CDR1 SGHNT, CDR2 YENEEA. This CDR3 is 13 amino acids long. The CDR3 region is CASSPRVSETQYF. The CDR3 DNA is TGTGCCAGCAGCCCCAGGGTCTCAGAGACCCAGTACTTC.

V is TRBV10-2 and J is TRBJ2-1; unclear D gene. CDR3 length: 12 amino acids. V was trimmed by 3 bases and J by 4 bases, leaving 4 bases between them. The V gene's germline CDR1 is WSHSY and CDR2 SAAADI. CDR3 coding DNA: TGCGCCAGCAGTGACCCTTACAATGAGCAGTTCTTC. It codes for CASSDPYNEQFF.

The chain combines TRBV9 with TRBJ2-1; D is ambiguous. From germline, CDR1 is SGDLS and CDR2 YYNGEE. This CDR3 is 12 amino acids long. The ends were cut back, 4 bases at V and 5 bases at J, with 7 bases in the middle. The CDR3 bases are TGTGCCAGCAGCACCAATGACAATGAGCAGTTCTTC. This translates into CASSTNDNEQFF.

This clone was recorded a few times. The V gene is TRBV2, the J gene TRBJ1-1; D is possibly TRBD1 (6 bases). Germline V lookup: CDR1 SNHLY, CDR2 FYNNEI. The CDR3 runs 13 residues. The V end was cut by 4 bases, the J end by 1 base, with 7 bases between. CDR3 in amino acids: CASSVGQNTEAFF. CDR3 nucleotides: TGTGCCAGCAGTGTGGGACAGAACACTGAAGCTTTCTTT.

The rearrangement links TRBV20-1 to TRBJ2-7; 11 bases are shared with TRBD2. The germline V gene encodes CDR1 DFQATT and CDR2 SNEGSKA (reference sequence). The CDR3 covers 11 residues. CDR3 region: CSARELAGGSV. The CDR3 nucleotides are TGCAGTGCTAGGGAGCTAGCGGGAGGTTCGGTC.

V is TRBV21-1 and J is TRBJ1-1. TRBV21-1 counts as a pseudogene. CDR3 size: 11 residues. For the CDR3, the DNA is TGTGCCAGCAGCATCGCCACTGAAGCTTTCTTT. Protein product: CASSIATEAFF.

J is TRBJ2-7 and V is TRBV6-6, with 13 bases lining up with TRBD2. V was pared by 8 bases and J by 0 bases, with 7 bases of the junction left unmatched. Germline V lookup: CDR1 MNHNY, CDR2 SVGAGI (reference sequence). CDR3 size: 16 residues. The CDR3 DNA sequence: TGTGCCAGCGAGGGTGGGACTAGCGGGGACTCCTACGAGCAGTACTTC. It translates to CASEGGTSGDSYEQYF.

This sequence joins TRBV4-2 and TRBJ1-1, with D uncertain. Germline assignment: CDR1 LGHNA and CDR2 YNFKEQ. The germline V and J ends were trimmed by 4 bases and 1 base, with 10 bases remaining between them. The length of the CDR3 is 14 residues. CDR3 bases: TGTGCCAGCAGCCCCTACCCAGAGAACACTGAAGCTTTCTTT. It specifies CASSPYPENTEAFF.

The sample holds a few counts of this clone. The V gene is TRBV5-1, the J gene TRBJ2-7; D is ambiguous. There are 13 residues in the CDR3. Germline loops: CDR1 SGHRS, CDR2 YFSETQ. Deletions cut 3 bases from V and 7 bases from J, with 14 bases between. The CDR3 reads CASSSERVGEQYF. The CDR3 DNA reads as TGCGCCAGCAGCTCCGAACGGGTGGGTGAGCAGTACTTC.

This clone has a handful of counts. The chain recombines TRBV4-1 with TRBJ1-2; D might be TRBD1 (5 bases). The CDR3 contains 14 residues. V lost 0 bases and J lost 1, with 6 bases in between. Germline CDR1 MGHRA, CDR2 YSYEKL. The CDR3 nucleotides read TGCGCCAGCAGCCAAGATCAGGGTAACTATGGCTACACCTTC. It specifies CASSQDQGNYGYTF.

The V and J genes are TRBV28 and TRBJ1-3, with 7 bases that match TRBD1. CDR1 is MDHEN and CDR2 is SYDVKM in the germline V gene. The CDR3 covers 14 residues. Trimming removed 6 bases from V and 3 bases from J; junction bases left unmatched: 5. As DNA, the CDR3 is TGTGCCAGCAGGCCCCCAGGGGGTGGAAACACCATATATTTT. Its protein product is CASRPPGGGNTIYF.

The V gene is TRBV5-1, the J gene TRBJ2-1; 12 nucleotides line up with TRBD2. The CDR3 extends over 18 amino acids. J lost 7 bases, V lost 1 base, and 12 bases had no gene match. Per the germline V gene, CDR1 is SGHRS and CDR2 is YFSETQ. The CDR3 nucleotides read TGCGCCAGCAGCTTGACCGTCATCGCTAGCGGGAGGGTGAATGAGCAGTTCTTC. It encodes CASSLTVIASGRVNEQFF.

In its sample, this clone was seen once. The genes are TRBV28 and TRBJ2-2; D call uncertain. Germline values: CDR1 MDHEN, CDR2 SYDVKM. This CDR3 has 12 residues. Trimming cost V 7 bases and J 4 bases, with 7 bases left between them. The chain's CDR3 is CASTVGTGELFF. The DNA of the CDR3 is TGTGCCAGCACGGTCGGCACCGGGGAGCTGTTTTTT.

A note on this clone: A much larger clone lies one base from this, so it may be a read error. This CDR3 is also generated by other DNA sequences in the sample. This sequence joins TRBV11-3 and TRBJ2-7; no definite D call. V lost 1 base, J lost 0 bases, and 1 base lay in between. Per the germline V gene, CDR1 is SGHNT and CDR2 is YENEEA. The length of the CDR3 is 12 residues. The CDR3 loop is CASSLGSYEQYF. CDR3 coding DNA: TGTGCCAGCAGCTTAGGCTCCTACGAGCAGTACTTC. The whole variable domain, filled in from reference TRBV11-3 and TRBJ2-7, reads EAGVVQSPRYKIIEKKQPVAFWCNPISGHNTLYWYLQNLGQGPELLIRYENEEAVDDSQLPKDRFSAERLKGVDSTLKIQPAELGDSAVYLCASSLGSYEQYFGPGTRLTVT.

This clone came up once. The rearrangement uses TRBV2 and TRBJ1-1; tentatively, D is TRBD1 (6 bases). Germline CDR1 reads SNHLY; CDR2 reads FYNNEI. The CDR3 contains 14 residues. The ends were cut back, 6 bases at V and 6 bases at J, with 17 bases in the middle. The CDR3 DNA reads TGTGCCAGCAGGAAAACACAGGGTCTCCCTGAAGCTTTCTTT. Translating it yields CASRKTQGLPEAFF.

DNA for the CDR3: TGTGCCAGCAGCTTACTCGGGAGGGGTAGCTCCTACAATGAGCAGTTCTTC. Translated, it gives CASSLLGRGSSYNEQFF. This chain joins TRBV7-6 and TRBJ2-1, with 8 nucleotides matching TRBD2. V lost 2 bases, J lost 0 bases, and 6 bases stayed unmatched. CDR1 and CDR2 (germline): SGHVS, FNYEAQ. The CDR3 extends over 17 amino acids.

This chain connects TRBV13 to TRBJ2-7, with 7 bases aligning to TRBD1. CDR1 is PRHDT, CDR2 FYEKMQ, per germline (reference sequence). This CDR3 has 12 amino acids. The ends lost 6 bases at V and 3 bases at J; junction bases unmatched: 2. The CDR3 coding sequence is TGTGCCAGCAGAGGGGGCGACTACGAGCAGTACTTC. This sequence encodes CASRGGDYEQYF. Using reference TRBV13 and TRBJ2-7 for the parts outside the CDR3, the full variable domain is AAGVIQSPRHLIKEKRETATLKCYPIPRHDTVYWYQQGPGQDPQFLISFYEKMQSDKGSIPDRFSAQQFSDYHSELNMSSLELGDSALYFCASRGGDYEQYFGPGTRLTVT.

In this sample, this clone turned up once. The chain links TRBV5-5 to TRBJ1-2; D not resolved. The CDR3 sequence is 13 residues long. From germline, CDR1 is SGHKS and CDR2 YYEKEE (reference sequence). V gave up 4 bases and J gave up 7 bases, with 14 bases separating them. CDR3 in DNA: TGTGCCAGCAGCCCTGGAGGGAAGTTTGGCTACACCTTC. Its protein product is CASSPGGKFGYTF.

V gene TRBV4-3 combines with J gene TRBJ2-5, with D tentatively TRBD1 (6 bases). CDR1 LGHNA and CDR2 YSLEER come from the germline V gene. There are 15 residues in the CDR3. The V end was cut by 5 bases, the J end by 2 bases, with 15 bases between. CDR3 DNA sequence: TGCGCCAGCAGCATTGCGAGGGGGTGGCAAGAGACCCAGTACTTC. Translating it yields CASSIARGWQETQYF.

V gene TRBV5-4 combines with J gene TRBJ2-5; D is perhaps TRBD1 (6 bases). V was pared by 4 bases and J by 11 bases, with 15 bases between. Looked up from germline, CDR1 is SGHNT and CDR2 is YYREEE (reference sequence). The CDR3 totals 12 residues. This CDR3 is CASSPDSGEQYF. The CDR3 bases are TGTGCCAGCAGCCCGGATTCAGGGGAGCAGTACTTC. Complete variable domain (other parts from reference TRBV5-4 and TRBJ2-5): ETGVTQSPTHLIKTRGQQVTLRCSSQSGHNTVSWYQQALGQGPQFIFQYYREEENGRGNFPPRFSGLQFPNYSSELNVNALELDDSALYLCASSPDSGEQYFGPGTRLLVL.

The chain uses TRBV19 and TRBJ2-1, with D hard to call. Germline CDR1 is LNHDA and CDR2 is SQIVND (reference sequence). The CDR3 spans 15 residues. V dropped 6 bases and J dropped 0 bases, with 12 bases sitting between them. CDR3 in amino acids: CASRQSLSSYNEQFF. CDR3 sequence (DNA): TGTGCCAGTAGACAGTCCTTAAGCTCCTACAATGAGCAGTTCTTC.

The chain recombines TRBV28 with TRBJ1-5; a possible D gene is TRBD1 (5 bases). V was cut by 3 bases and J by 0 bases, with 9 bases left in between. Germline lookup yields CDR1 MDHEN and CDR2 SYDVKM. The CDR3 covers 15 residues. Here the CDR3 DNA reads TGTGCCAGCAGTTTCACGGGGCTTAGCAATCAGCCCCAGCATTTT. This codes for CASSFTGLSNQPQHF. Filled out from reference TRBV28 and TRBJ1-5, the complete variable domain reads DVKVTQSSRYLVKRTGEKVFLECVQDMDHENMFWYRQDPGLGLRLIYFSYDVKMKEKGDIPEGYSVSREKKERFSLILESASTNQTSMYLCASSFTGLSNQPQHFGDGTRLSIL.